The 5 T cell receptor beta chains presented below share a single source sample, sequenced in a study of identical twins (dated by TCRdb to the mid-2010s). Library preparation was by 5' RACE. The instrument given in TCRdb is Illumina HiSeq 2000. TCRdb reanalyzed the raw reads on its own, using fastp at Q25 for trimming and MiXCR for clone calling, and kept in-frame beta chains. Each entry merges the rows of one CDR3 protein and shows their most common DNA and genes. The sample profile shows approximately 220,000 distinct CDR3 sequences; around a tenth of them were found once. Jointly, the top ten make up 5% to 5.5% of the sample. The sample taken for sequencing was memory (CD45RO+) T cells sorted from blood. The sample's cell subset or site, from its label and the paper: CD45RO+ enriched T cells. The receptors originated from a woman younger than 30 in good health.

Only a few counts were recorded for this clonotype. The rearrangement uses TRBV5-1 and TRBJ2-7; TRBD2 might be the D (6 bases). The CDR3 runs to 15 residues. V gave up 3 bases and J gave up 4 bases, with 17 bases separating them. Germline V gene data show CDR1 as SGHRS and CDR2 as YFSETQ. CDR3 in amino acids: CASSWGVASSYEQYF. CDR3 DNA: TGCGCCAGCAGCTGGGGGGTAGCGTCATCTTACGAGCAGTACTTC.

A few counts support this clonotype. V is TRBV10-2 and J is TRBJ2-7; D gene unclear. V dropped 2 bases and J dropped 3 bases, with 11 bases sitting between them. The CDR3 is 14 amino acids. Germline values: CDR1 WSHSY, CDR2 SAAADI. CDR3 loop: CASSERPNDYEQYF. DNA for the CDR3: TGCGCCAGCAGTGAGAGGCCAAATGACTACGAGCAGTACTTC.

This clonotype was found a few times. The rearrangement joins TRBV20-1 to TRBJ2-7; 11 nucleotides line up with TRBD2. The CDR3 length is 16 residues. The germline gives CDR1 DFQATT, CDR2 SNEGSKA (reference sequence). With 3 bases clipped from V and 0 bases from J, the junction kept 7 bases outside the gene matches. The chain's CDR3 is CSARRLAGGSSYEQYF. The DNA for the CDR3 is TGCAGTGCTAGGAGGCTAGCGGGAGGAAGCTCCTACGAGCAGTACTTC.

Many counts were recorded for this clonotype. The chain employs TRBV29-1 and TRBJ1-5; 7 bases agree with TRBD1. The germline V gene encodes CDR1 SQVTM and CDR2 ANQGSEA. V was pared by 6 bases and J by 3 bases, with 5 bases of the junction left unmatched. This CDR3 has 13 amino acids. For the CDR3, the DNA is TGCAGCGTGGGCGACAGGGCCAATCAGCCCCAGCATTTT. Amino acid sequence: CSVGDRANQPQHF.

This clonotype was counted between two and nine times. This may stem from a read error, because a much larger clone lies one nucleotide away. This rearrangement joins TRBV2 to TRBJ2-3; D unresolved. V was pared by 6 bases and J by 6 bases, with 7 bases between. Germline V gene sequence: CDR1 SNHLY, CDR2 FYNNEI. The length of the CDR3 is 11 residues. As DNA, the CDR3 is TGTGCCAGCAGCGACTGGGATACGCAGTATTTT. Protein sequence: CASSDWDTQYF.